The 15 T cell receptor beta chains given below trace back to one sample, sequenced in a study of blood T cells in healthy people across ages. The authors ran a second PCR of roughly 6 to 12 cycles using a sample-barcoded 5' primer and a J-beta primer mix. Each CDR3 protein is one row after TCRdb ran MiXCR on the 5' RACE reads. Among under 950,000 distinct CDR3 sequences, about 24% were seen once, and the ten largest hold 20% to 25%. Sequenced: blood. The receptors derive from a man between 65 and 80 years old in good health.

This clonotype was seen a few times. This sequence joins TRBV3-1 and TRBJ1-2; D possibly corresponds to TRBD1 (5 bases). V lost 2 bases and J 4 bases, leaving 17 bases between the germline ends. The germline CDR1 and CDR2 sequences are LGHDT and YNNKEL (reference sequence). The CDR3 is made up of 16 amino acids. The CDR3 coding sequence is TGTGCCAGCAGCCAAAAAATCTTGGAAGGGACCTATGGCTACACCTTC. Its translation is CASSQKILEGTYGYTF. Full variable domain (remainder filled in from reference TRBV3-1 and TRBJ1-2): DTAVSQTPKYLVTQMGNDKSIKCEQNLGHDTMYWYKQDSKKFLKIMFSYNNKELIINETVPNRFSPKSPDKAHLNLHINSLELGDSAVYFCASSQKILEGTYGYTFGSGTRLTVV.

This clonotype was recorded a few times. This CDR3 is CASSRTGGVGEQFF. The CDR3 DNA reads as TGCGCCAGCAGCCGGACAGGGGGAGTGGGTGAGCAGTTCTTC. This sequence joins TRBV10-2 and TRBJ2-5; the match to TRBD1 covers 10 bases. The DNA end is more similar to TRBJ2-1, so the J call may be wrong. This CDR3 region has 14 residues. CDR1 is WSHSY and CDR2 is SAAADI in the germline V gene.

The chain recombines TRBV12-3 or TRBV12-4 with TRBJ1-5; D is possibly TRBD1 (6 bases). Trimming stripped 5 bases from V and 3 bases from J, with 11 bases between. The CDR3 runs to 14 residues. In DNA form, the CDR3 reads TGTGCCAGCAGTGGGACACCCGACAATCAGCCCCAGCATTTT. Protein sequence: CASSGTPDNQPQHF.

The V and J genes are TRBV19 and TRBJ2-4, with TRBD1 matching 11 bases. This CDR3 has 15 amino acids. With V trimmed by 6 bases and J by 5 bases, 6 bases remained unmatched. Germline V gives CDR1 LNHDA, CDR2 SQIVND (reference sequence). CDR3: CASSPLGQGENIQYF. The CDR3 region has the DNA TGTGCCAGTAGCCCCCTGGGACAGGGGGAAAACATTCAGTACTTC.

This chain links TRBV12-3 or TRBV12-4 with TRBJ2-1, with 9 positions matching TRBD1. The closer fit of TRBJ2-7 to the DNA end suggests the J call may be wrong. This CDR3 is 13 amino acids long. The CDR3 nucleotides read TGTGCCAGCAGGCCGGACAGGGGCAACGAGCAGTACTTC. This sequence encodes CASRPDRGNEQYF.

The V and J genes are TRBV12-3 or TRBV12-4 and TRBJ2-3; perhaps TRBD1 as D (6 bases). The CDR3 totals 13 residues. V lost 7 bases, J lost 5 bases, and 13 bases lay in between. Here the CDR3 reads CASTTGFRDTQYF. CDR3 bases: TGTGCCAGCACTACAGGGTTCAGAGATACGCAGTATTTT.

The chain has TRBV12-3 or TRBV12-4 and TRBJ2-3, with 10 bases that match TRBD2. After removal of 7 bases from V and 0 bases from J, the junction contained 7 bases not matched to a gene. This CDR3 spans 16 amino acids. The DNA for the CDR3 is TGTGCCAGCACCCCGGGACTAGCGACTAGCACAGATACGCAGTATTTT. Amino acids: CASTPGLATSTDTQYF.

This clonotype was recorded a few times. The chain couples TRBV24-1 to TRBJ2-5; 7 nucleotides agree with TRBD1. Gene TRBJ2-1 matches the end of the DNA better, so the J call may be wrong. The CDR3 totals 14 residues. The germline V gene has CDR1 KGHDR and CDR2 SFDVKD. In nucleotides, the CDR3 is TGTGCCACCAGTGATCCTACAGGGGACAATGAGCAGTTCTTC. Translated, it gives CATSDPTGDNEQFF.

This clonotype was seen only a few times. The rearrangement links TRBV29-1 to TRBJ1-2, with 8 bases identical to TRBD1. The CDR3 runs 14 residues. V dropped 4 bases and J dropped 3; count of bases not matched to a gene: 7. Germline values: CDR1 SQVTM, CDR2 ANQGSEA. The CDR3 DNA reads TGCAGCGTTGCCGATACAGGGGGTCACTATGGCTACACCTTC. Its translation: CSVADTGGHYGYTF.

CDR3 nucleotide sequence: TGTGCCAGCAGCGACGAACGCCTCCAAGAGACCCAGTACTTC. It codes for CASSDERLQETQYF. This sequence joins TRBV5-4 and TRBJ2-5; D call uncertain. With 4 bases removed from V and 1 base from J, the gap between germline ends came to 11 bases. The CDR3 is 14 residues long. CDR1 SGHNT and CDR2 YYREEE come from the germline V gene (reference sequence).

The rearrangement joins TRBV7-2 to TRBJ2-1, with a tentative D call TRBD1 (5 bases). The CDR3 length is 15 residues. Germline-derived CDR1 and CDR2 are SGHTA and FQGNSA. V lost 1 base and J 5 bases, leaving 12 bases between the germline ends. CDR3 DNA sequence: TGTGCCAGCAGCTTAGATGGGGCTAGGCACAATGAGCAGTTCTTC. It specifies CASSLDGARHNEQFF.

In its sample, this clonotype was seen a few times. The chain is built from TRBV7-9 and TRBJ2-3, with a weak D call TRBD2 (6 bases). The CDR3 spans 14 residues. The V and J ends lost 4 bases and 0 bases respectively, with 8 bases between them. The germline CDR1 and CDR2 sequences are SEHNR and FQNEAQ (reference sequence). The CDR3 loop reads CASSSGESTDTQYF. The CDR3 DNA is TGTGCCAGCAGCTCGGGGGAAAGCACAGATACGCAGTATTTT.

V is TRBV12-3 or TRBV12-4 and J is TRBJ2-1; tentatively, D is TRBD2 (5 bases). The J call may be faulty, since TRBJ2-5 better matches the DNA end. CDR3 length: 13 amino acids. The CDR3 protein is CASSLSLVETQYF. The DNA for the CDR3 is TGTGCCAGCAGTTTATCACTAGTGGAGACCCAGTACTTC.

This clonotype was counted only a few times. The chain recombines TRBV29-1 with TRBJ1-1, with D possibly TRBD1 on 6 matching bases. V dropped 6 bases and J dropped 0 bases, with 11 bases sitting between them. Germline lookup yields CDR1 SQVTM and CDR2 ANQGSEA. The CDR3 consists of 13 residues. CDR3 sequence: CSVGDTVNTEAFF. As DNA, the CDR3 is TGCAGCGTGGGGGACACGGTGAACACTGAAGCTTTCTTT.

The CDR3, as DNA: TGTGCCAGCAGCCGGGAGAGGGCCCGCTACACCTTC. Residues: CASSRERARYTF. J is TRBJ1-2 and V is TRBV13; D call uncertain. Germline V CDR1 and CDR2: PRHDT, FYEKMQ (reference sequence). V lost 5 bases to trimming and J lost 9 bases, with 13 bases between them. There are 12 residues in the CDR3.